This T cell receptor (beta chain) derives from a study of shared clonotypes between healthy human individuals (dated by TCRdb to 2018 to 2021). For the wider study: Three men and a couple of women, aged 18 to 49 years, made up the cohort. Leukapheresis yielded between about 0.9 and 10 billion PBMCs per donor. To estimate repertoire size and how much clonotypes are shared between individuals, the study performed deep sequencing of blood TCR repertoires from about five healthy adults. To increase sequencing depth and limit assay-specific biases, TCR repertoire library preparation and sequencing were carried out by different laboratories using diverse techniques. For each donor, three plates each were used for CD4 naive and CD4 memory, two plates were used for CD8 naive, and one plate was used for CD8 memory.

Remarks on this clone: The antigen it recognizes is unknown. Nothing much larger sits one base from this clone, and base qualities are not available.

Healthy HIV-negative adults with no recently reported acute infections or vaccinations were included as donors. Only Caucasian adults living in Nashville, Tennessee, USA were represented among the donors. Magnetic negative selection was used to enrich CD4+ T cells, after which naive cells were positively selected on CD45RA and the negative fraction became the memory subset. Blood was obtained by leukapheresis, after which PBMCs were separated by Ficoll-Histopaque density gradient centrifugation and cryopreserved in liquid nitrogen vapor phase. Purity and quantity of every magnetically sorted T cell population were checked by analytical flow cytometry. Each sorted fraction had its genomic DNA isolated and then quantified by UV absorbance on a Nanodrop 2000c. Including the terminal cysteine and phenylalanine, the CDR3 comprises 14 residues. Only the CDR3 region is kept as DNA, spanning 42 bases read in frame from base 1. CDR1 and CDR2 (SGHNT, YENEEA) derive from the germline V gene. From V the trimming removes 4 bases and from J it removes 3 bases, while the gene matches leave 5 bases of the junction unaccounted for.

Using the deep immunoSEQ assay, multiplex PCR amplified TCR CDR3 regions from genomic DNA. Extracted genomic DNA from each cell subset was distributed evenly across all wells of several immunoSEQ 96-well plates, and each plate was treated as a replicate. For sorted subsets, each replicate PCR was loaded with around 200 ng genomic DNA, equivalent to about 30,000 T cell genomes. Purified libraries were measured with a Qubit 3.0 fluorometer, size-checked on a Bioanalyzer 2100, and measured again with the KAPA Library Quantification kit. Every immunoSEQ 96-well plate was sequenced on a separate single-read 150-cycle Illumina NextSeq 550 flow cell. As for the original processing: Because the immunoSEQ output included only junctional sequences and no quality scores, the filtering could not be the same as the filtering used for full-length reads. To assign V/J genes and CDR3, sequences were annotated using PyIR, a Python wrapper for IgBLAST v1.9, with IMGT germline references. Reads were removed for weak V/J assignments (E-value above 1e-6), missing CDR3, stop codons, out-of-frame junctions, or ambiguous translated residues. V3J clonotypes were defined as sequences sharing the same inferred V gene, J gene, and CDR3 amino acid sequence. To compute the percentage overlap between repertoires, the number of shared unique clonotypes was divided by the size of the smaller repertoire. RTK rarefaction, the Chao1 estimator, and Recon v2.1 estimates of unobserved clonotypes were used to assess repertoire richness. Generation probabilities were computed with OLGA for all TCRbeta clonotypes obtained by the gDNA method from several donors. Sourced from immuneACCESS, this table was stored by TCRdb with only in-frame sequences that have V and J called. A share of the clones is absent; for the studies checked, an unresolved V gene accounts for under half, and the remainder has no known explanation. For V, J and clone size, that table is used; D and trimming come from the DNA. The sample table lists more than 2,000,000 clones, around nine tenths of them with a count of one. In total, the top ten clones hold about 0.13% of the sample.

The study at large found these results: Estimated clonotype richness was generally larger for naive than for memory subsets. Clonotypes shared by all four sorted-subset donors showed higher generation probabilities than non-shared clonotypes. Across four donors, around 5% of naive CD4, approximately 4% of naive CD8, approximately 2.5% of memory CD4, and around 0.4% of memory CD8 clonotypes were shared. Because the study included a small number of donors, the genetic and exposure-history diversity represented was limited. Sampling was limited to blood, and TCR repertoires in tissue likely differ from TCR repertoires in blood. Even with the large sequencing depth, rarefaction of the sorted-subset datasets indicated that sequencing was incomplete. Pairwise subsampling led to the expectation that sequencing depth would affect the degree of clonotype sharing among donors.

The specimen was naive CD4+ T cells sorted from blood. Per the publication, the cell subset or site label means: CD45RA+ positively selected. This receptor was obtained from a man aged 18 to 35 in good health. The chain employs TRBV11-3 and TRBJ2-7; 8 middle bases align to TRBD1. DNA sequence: TGTGCCAGCAGCTACGGACAGGGAGTCTACGAGCAGTACTTC. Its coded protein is CASSYGQGVYEQYF.